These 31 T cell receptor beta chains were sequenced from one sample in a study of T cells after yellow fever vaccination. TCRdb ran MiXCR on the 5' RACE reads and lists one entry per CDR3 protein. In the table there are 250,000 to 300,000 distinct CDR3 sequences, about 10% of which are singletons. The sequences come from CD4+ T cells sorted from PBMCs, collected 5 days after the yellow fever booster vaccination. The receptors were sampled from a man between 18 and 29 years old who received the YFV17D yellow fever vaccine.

The CDR3 DNA reads TGCGCCAGCAGCCAAGTTGTGGCGACAGGGACCTCACCCCTCCACTTT. It codes for CASSQVVATGTSPLHF. J is TRBJ1-6 and V is TRBV4-3; 7 bases map to TRBD1. CDR1 is LGHNA, CDR2 YSLEER, per germline. V lost 1 base and J lost 10; bases outside the gene matches: 10. This CDR3 has 16 residues.

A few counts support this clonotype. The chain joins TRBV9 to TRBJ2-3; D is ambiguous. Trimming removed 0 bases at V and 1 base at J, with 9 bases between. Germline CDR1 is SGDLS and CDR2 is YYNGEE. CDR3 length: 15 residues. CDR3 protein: CASSVGASRTDTQYF. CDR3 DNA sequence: TGTGCCAGCAGCGTAGGAGCCAGCCGCACAGATACGCAGTATTTT.

The CDR3 nucleotides are TGTGCCAGCAGCTTGGCAGGAGTTAACTCCTACGAGCAGTACTTC. Translation gives CASSLAGVNSYEQYF. The V call is TRBV7-9, the J call TRBJ2-7; D uncertain. The V end was cut by 3 bases, the J end by 0 bases, with 12 bases between. The CDR3 spans 15 residues. CDR1 SEHNR and CDR2 FQNEAQ come from the germline V gene (reference sequence).

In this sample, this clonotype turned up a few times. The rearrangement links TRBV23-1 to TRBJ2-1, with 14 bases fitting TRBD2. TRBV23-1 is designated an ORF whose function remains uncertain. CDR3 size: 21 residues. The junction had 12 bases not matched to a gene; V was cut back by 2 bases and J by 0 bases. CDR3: CASSQPRAGLAGVSSYNEQFF. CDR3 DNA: TGCGCCAGCAGTCAACCCCGCGCGGGACTAGCGGGGGTCTCCTCCTACAATGAGCAGTTCTTC.

CDR3 nucleotide sequence: TGTGCCAGCATCTCTGGCAGAGGGCCCCAGGGCTCCTACGAGCAGTACTTC. Protein: CASISGRGPQGSYEQYF. The chain couples TRBV7-8 to TRBJ2-7; D is perhaps TRBD1 or TRBD2 (5 bases each). This CDR3 contains 17 residues. Germline assignment: CDR1 SGHVS and CDR2 FQNEAQ. Trimming cost V 7 bases and J 0 bases, with 22 bases left between them.

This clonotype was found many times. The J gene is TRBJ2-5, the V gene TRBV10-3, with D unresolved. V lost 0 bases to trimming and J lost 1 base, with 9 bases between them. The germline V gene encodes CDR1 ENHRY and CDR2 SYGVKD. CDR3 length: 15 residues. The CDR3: CAISESRKSQETQYF. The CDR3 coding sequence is TGTGCCATCAGTGAGTCGAGGAAGTCCCAAGAGACCCAGTACTTC.

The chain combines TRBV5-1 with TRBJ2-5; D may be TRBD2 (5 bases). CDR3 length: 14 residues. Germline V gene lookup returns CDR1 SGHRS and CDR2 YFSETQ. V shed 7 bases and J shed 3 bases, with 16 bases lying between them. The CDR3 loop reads CASSPRALEETQYF. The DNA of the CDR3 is TGCGCCAGCTCGCCGAGGGCCCTAGAAGAGACCCAGTACTTC.

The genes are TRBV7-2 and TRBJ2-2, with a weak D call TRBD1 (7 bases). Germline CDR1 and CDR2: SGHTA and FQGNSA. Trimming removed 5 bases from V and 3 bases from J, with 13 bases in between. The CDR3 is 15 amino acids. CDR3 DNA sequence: TGTGCCAGCAGCCCCCAGGGGGGACACACCGGGGAGCTGTTTTTT. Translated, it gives CASSPQGGHTGELFF.

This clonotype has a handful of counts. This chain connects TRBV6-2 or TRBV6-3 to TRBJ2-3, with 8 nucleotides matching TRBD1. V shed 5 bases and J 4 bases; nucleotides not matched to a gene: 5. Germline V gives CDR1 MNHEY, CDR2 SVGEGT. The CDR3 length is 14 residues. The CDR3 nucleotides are TGTGCCAGCAGTGAGACAGGGGTTGCAGATACGCAGTATTTT. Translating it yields CASSETGVADTQYF.

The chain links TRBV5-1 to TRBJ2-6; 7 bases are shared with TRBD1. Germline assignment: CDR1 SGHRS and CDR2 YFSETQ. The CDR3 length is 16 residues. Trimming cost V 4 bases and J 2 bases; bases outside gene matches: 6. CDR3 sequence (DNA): TGCGCCAGCAGCACCCAAACAGGGGCTGGGGCCAACGTCCTGACTTTC. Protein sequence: CASSTQTGAGANVLTF. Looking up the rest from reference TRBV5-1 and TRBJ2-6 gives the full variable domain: KAGVTQTPRYLIKTRGQQVTLSCSPISGHRSVSWYQQTPGQGLQFLFEYFSETQRNKGNFPGRFSGRQFSNSRSEMNVSTLELGDSALYLCASSTQTGAGANVLTFGAGSRLTVL.

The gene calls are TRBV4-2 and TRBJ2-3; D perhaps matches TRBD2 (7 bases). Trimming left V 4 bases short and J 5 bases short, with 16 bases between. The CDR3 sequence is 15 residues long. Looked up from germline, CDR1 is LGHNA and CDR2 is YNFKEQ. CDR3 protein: CASSPRGADGDTQYF. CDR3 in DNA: TGTGCCAGCAGCCCCCGGGGGGCCGATGGAGATACGCAGTATTTT.

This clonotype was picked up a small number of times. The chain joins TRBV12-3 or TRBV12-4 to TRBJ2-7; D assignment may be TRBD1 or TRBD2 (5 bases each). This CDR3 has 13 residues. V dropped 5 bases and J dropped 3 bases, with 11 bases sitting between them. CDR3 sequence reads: CASSRDEDYEQYF. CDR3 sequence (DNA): TGTGCCAGCAGTCGGGACGAAGACTACGAGCAGTACTTC.

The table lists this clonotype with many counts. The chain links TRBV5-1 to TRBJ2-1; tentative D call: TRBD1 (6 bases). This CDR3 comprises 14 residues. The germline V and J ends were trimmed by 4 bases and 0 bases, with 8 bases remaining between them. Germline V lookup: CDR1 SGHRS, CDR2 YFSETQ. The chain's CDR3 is CASSVDSSYNEQFF. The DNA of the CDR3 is TGCGCCAGCAGCGTGGACAGCTCCTACAATGAGCAGTTCTTC.

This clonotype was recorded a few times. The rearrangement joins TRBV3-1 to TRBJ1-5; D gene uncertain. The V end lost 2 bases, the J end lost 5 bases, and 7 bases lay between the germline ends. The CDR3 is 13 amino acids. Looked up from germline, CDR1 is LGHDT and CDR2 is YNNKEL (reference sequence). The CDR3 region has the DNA TGTGCCAGCAGCCAACTCACAGATCAGCCCCAGCATTTT. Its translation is CASSQLTDQPQHF.

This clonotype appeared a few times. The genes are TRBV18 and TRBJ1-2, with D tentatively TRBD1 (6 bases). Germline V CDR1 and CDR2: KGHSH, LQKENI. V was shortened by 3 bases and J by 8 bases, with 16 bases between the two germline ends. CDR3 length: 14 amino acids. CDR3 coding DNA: TGTGCCAGCTCACCGAACCGGGGGGACATCGGCTACACCTTC. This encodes CASSPNRGDIGYTF.

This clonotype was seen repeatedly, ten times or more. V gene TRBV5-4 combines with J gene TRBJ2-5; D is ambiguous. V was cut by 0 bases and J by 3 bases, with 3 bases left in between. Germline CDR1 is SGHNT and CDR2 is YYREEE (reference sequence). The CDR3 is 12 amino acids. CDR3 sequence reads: CASSLGEETQYF. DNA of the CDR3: TGTGCCAGCAGCTTGGGGGAAGAGACCCAGTACTTC. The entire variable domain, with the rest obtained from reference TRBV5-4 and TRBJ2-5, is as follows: ETGVTQSPTHLIKTRGQQVTLRCSSQSGHNTVSWYQQALGQGPQFIFQYYREEENGRGNFPPRFSGLQFPNYSSELNVNALELDDSALYLCASSLGEETQYFGPGTRLLVL.

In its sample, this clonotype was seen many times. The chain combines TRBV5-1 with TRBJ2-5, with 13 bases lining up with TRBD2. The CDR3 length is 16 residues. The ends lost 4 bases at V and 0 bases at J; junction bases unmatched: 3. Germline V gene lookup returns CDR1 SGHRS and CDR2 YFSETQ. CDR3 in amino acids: CASSGGTSGDQETQYF. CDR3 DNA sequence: TGCGCCAGCAGCGGCGGGACTAGCGGGGACCAAGAGACCCAGTACTTC.

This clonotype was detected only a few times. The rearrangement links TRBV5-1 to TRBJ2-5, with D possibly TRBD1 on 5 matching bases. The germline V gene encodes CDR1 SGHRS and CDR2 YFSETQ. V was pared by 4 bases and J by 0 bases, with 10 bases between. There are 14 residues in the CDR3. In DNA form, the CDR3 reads TGCGCCAGCAGCACAGGACGGGACCAAGAGACCCAGTACTTC. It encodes CASSTGRDQETQYF.

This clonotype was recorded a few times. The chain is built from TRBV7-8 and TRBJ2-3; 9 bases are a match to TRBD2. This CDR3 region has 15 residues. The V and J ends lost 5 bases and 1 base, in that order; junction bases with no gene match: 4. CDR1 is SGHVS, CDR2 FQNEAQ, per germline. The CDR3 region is CASSPRTSGTDTQYF. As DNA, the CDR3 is TGTGCCAGCAGCCCGCGGACTAGCGGCACAGATACGCAGTATTTT. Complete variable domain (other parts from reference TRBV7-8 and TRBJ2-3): GAGVSQSPRYKVAKRGQDVALRCDPISGHVSLFWYQQALGQGPEFLTYFQNEAQLDKSGLPSDRFFAERPEGSVSTLKIQRTQQEDSAVYLCASSPRTSGTDTQYFGPGTRLTVL.

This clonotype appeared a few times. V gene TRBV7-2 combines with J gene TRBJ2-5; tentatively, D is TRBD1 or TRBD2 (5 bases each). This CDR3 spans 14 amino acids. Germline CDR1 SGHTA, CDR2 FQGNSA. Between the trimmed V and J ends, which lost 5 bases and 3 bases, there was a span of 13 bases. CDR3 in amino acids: CASSRQVGEETQYF. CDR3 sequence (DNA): TGTGCCAGCAGCCGCCAGGTGGGGGAAGAGACCCAGTACTTC.

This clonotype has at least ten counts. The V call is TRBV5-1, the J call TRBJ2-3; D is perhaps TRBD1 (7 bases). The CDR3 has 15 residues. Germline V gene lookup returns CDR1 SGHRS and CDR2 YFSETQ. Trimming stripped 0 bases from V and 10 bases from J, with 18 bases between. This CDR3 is CASSLDGTAGRSQYF. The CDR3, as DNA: TGCGCCAGCAGCTTGGATGGGACAGCGGGTCGGTCGCAGTATTTT.

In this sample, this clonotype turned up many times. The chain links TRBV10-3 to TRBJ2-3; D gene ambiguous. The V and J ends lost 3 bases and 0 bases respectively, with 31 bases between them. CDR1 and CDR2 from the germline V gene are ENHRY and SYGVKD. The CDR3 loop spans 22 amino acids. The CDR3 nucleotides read TGTGCCATCAGTGATAACAGAGGAAGTACTTTGCTTGGTGACGTGAGCACAGATACGCAGTATTTT. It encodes CAISDNRGSTLLGDVSTDTQYF.

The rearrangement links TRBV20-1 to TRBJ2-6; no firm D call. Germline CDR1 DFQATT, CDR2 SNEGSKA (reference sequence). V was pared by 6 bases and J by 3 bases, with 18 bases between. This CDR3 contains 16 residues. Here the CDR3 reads CSANTGPRVGANVLTF. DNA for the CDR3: TGCAGTGCCAACACGGGCCCCCGGGTTGGGGCCAACGTCCTGACTTTC.

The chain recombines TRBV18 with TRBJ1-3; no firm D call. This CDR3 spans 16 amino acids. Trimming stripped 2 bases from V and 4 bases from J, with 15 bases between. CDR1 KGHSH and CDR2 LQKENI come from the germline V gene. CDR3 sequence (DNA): TGTGCCAGCTCACCAGTGCCTTGGACGGAGGGAAACACCATATATTTT. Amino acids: CASSPVPWTEGNTIYF.

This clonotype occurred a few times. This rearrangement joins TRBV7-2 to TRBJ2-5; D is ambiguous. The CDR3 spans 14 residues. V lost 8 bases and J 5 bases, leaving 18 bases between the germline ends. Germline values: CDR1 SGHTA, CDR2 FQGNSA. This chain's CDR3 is CASLKDPSSETQYF. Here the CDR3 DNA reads TGTGCCAGCCTAAAGGACCCTTCATCGGAGACCCAGTACTTC.

CDR3 in DNA: TGTGCCAGCAGCCAAGGGCTTTGGACAGGTGAAAAACTGTTTTTT. Amino acid sequence: CASSQGLWTGEKLFF. This chain connects TRBV4-2 to TRBJ1-4; 7 positions match TRBD1. J lost 7 bases, V lost 1 base, and 6 bases had no gene match. Per the germline V gene, CDR1 is LGHNA and CDR2 is YNFKEQ. CDR3 length equals 15 residues.

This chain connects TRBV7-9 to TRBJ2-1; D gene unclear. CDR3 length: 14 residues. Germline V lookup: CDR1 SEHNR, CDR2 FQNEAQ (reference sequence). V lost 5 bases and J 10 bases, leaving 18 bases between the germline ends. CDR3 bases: TGTGCCAGCAGCCCGGTTTCGGCATCCGGCGAGCAGTTCTTC. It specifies CASSPVSASGEQFF.

CDR3: CASGEQSTDTQYF. CDR3 bases: TGTGCCAGCGGGGAACAGAGCACAGATACGCAGTATTTT. V gene TRBV7-2 combines with J gene TRBJ2-3; no clear D. V was cut by 8 bases and J by 0 bases, with 9 bases left in between. The CDR3 is 13 residues long. Germline-derived CDR1 and CDR2 are SGHTA and FQGNSA.

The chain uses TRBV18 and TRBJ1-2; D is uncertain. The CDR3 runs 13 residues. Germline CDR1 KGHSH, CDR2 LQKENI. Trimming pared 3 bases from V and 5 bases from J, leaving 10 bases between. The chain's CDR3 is CASSPGPRYGYTF. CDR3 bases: TGTGCCAGCTCACCGGGCCCTAGATATGGCTACACCTTC.

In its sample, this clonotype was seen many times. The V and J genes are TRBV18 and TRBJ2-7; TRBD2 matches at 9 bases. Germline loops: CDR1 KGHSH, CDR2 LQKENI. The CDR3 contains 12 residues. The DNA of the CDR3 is TGTGCCAGCTCACCACCGTTGGGACTAGCAATCGTC. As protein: CASSPPLGLAIV.

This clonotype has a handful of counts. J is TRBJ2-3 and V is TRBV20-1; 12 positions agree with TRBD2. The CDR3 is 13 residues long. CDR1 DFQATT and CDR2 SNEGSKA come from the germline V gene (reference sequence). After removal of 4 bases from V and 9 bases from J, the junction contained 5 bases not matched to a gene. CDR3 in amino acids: CSATLAGGLTQYF. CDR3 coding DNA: TGCAGTGCTACACTAGCGGGGGGCCTAACGCAGTATTTT.